These 30 T cell receptor beta chains were sequenced from one sample in a study of response to subunit inactivated influenza vaccine. TCRdb re-called the RT-PCR reads with MiXCR, one entry per CDR3 protein. The sample lists around 530,000 distinct CDR3 sequences, approximately 16% occurring once. Specimen: CD4+ T cells sorted from PBMCs, collected around 2 years after vaccination. These receptors came from a man aged 45-69 years who received an inactivated influenza vaccine.

This clonotype was observed at least ten times. This chain joins TRBV6-2 or TRBV6-3 and TRBJ2-4; possible D gene TRBD2, 6 bases. This CDR3 has 14 amino acids. Trimming shortened V by 5 bases and J by 1 base, and 9 bases separated the two germline ends. Germline assignment: CDR1 MNHEY and CDR2 SVGEGT. The DNA for the CDR3 is TGTGCCAGCAGTCCCCGGGGGGCCAAAAACATTCAGTACTTC. Its translation: CASSPRGAKNIQYF.

The CDR3 DNA follows: TGCAGTGCGGGGCCTCGGCCATATAATTCACCCCTCCACTTT. It is translated as CSAGPRPYNSPLHF. The rearrangement uses TRBV20-1 and TRBJ1-6; TRBD1 is a possible D gene (5 bases). The CDR3 covers 14 residues. The germline V and J ends were trimmed by 6 bases and 4 bases, with 13 bases remaining between them. CDR1 is DFQATT and CDR2 is SNEGSKA in the germline V gene (reference sequence).

There are many counts of this clonotype. The chain employs TRBV7-2 and TRBJ2-3; D unclear. This CDR3 comprises 15 residues. Trimming shortened V by 1 base and J by 2 bases, and 10 bases separated the two germline ends. Germline assignment: CDR1 SGHTA and CDR2 FQGNSA. The CDR3 bases are TGTGCCAGCAGCTTAGGCCTAATGGACACAGATACGCAGTATTTT. Amino acid sequence: CASSLGLMDTDTQYF. Complete variable domain (other parts from reference TRBV7-2 and TRBJ2-3): GAGVSQSPSNKVTEKGKDVELRCDPISGHTALYWYRQSLGQGLEFLIYFQGNSAPDKSGLPSDRFSAERTGGSVSTLTIQRTQQEDSAVYLCASSLGLMDTDTQYFGPGTRLTVL.

V usage is TRBV12-3 or TRBV12-4 and J usage is TRBJ2-1, with 8 positions matching TRBD2. V lost 6 bases and J lost 4; bases outside the gene matches: 5. The length of the CDR3 is 14 residues. The CDR3 reads CASSNRGGYNEQFF. The CDR3, as DNA: TGTGCCAGCAGCAACCGGGGGGGTTACAATGAGCAGTTCTTC.

The V and J genes are TRBV5-1 and TRBJ1-5; D may be TRBD1 (6 bases). V gave up 4 bases and J gave up 2 bases, with 10 bases separating them. Germline-derived CDR1 and CDR2 are SGHRS and YFSETQ. The CDR3 totals 14 residues. The CDR3 loop reads CASSPDSGNQPQHF. CDR3 in DNA: TGCGCCAGCAGCCCGGACAGTGGCAATCAGCCCCAGCATTTT.

This clonotype showed up just a few times. The chain is built from TRBV24-1 and TRBJ2-5; no clear D. CDR1 is KGHDR and CDR2 is SFDVKD in the germline V gene. The CDR3 sequence is 13 residues long. Trimming shortened V by 2 bases and J by 5 bases, and 8 bases separated the two germline ends. The DNA of the CDR3 is TGTGCCACCAGTGATTATATCAGGGAGACCCAGTACTTC. Translated, it gives CATSDYIRETQYF.

There are a few counts of this clonotype. The chain uses TRBV5-5 and TRBJ1-2, with 7 bases that match TRBD1. The CDR3 runs 16 residues. J gave up 6 bases and V 1 base, and 12 bases lay outside the gene matches. Germline CDR1 and CDR2: SGHKS and YYEKEE (reference sequence). CDR3 protein: CASSLPNTGEVNGYTF. In nucleotides, the CDR3 is TGTGCCAGCAGCTTGCCAAATACAGGGGAAGTGAATGGCTACACCTTC.

The sample holds a few counts of this clonotype. Mismatch with germline at one junction end may stem from a read error. This chain joins TRBV15 and TRBJ1-6; TRBD1 might be the D (5 bases). The CDR3 has 14 residues. Germline V gene sequence: CDR1 LNHNV, CDR2 YYDKDF (reference sequence). The CDR3: CATSRDLDNSPLQF. CDR3 DNA sequence: TGTGCCACCAGCAGAGATTTGGACAATTCACCCCTCCAATTT.

The chain links TRBV20-1 to TRBJ2-2; 9 positions match TRBD2. Germline V gene sequence: CDR1 DFQATT, CDR2 SNEGSKA (reference sequence). The CDR3 covers 17 residues. V trimming: 3 bases; J trimming: 2 bases; junction bases outside the gene matches: 10. CDR3 protein: CSASLRRGRVNTGELFF. CDR3 bases: TGCAGTGCTAGCCTCCGTCGCGGGAGGGTTAACACCGGGGAGCTGTTTTTT.

The chain combines TRBV9 with TRBJ2-7; weak D call: TRBD2 (5 bases). V lost 2 bases to trimming and J lost 0 bases, with 9 bases between them. The CDR3 extends over 14 amino acids. Germline V gene sequence: CDR1 SGDLS, CDR2 YYNGEE. The CDR3 nucleotides are TGTGCCAGCAGCGTGGAGGCGAACTCCTACGAGCAGTACTTC. This gives the protein CASSVEANSYEQYF.

The chain carries TRBV6-2 or TRBV6-3 and TRBJ2-3; 7 nucleotides match TRBD2. CDR1 is MNHEY, CDR2 SVGEGT, per germline. V gave up 5 bases and J gave up 8 bases; unmatched junction bases: 7. The CDR3 is 13 amino acids. The CDR3: CASSALSGGTQYF. Here the CDR3 DNA reads TGTGCCAGCAGTGCGCTCTCGGGGGGTACGCAGTATTTT.

This clonotype was recorded at least ten times. This sequence joins TRBV5-5 and TRBJ2-7; D call uncertain. The V and J ends lost 0 bases and 3 bases respectively, with 4 bases between them. This CDR3 spans 12 amino acids. Germline assignment: CDR1 SGHKS and CDR2 YYEKEE (reference sequence). The CDR3 DNA follows: TGTGCCAGCAGCTTGGACAACTACGAGCAGTACTTC. Its translation is CASSLDNYEQYF.

The CDR3 bases are TGTGCCAGCAGTTTATCCTCCCAAGCCACCGGGGAGCTGTTTTTT. It specifies CASSLSSQATGELFF. The chain recombines TRBV27 with TRBJ2-2; unclear D gene. Germline values: CDR1 MNHEY, CDR2 SMNVEV (reference sequence). V dropped 0 bases and J dropped 4 bases, with 9 bases sitting between them. The CDR3 loop spans 15 amino acids.

This clonotype came up a few times. V and J are TRBV20-1 and TRBJ2-2, with D maybe TRBD1 (5 bases). The CDR3 length is 13 residues. Germline assignment: CDR1 DFQATT and CDR2 SNEGSKA (reference sequence). Trimming stripped 7 bases from V and 3 bases from J, with 12 bases between. The CDR3 spells CSVEDTYTGELFF. CDR3 in DNA: TGCAGTGTCGAGGACACGTACACCGGGGAGCTGTTTTTT.

This clonotype was detected a few times. The chain combines TRBV7-8 with TRBJ1-5; D possibly corresponds to TRBD1 (5 bases). CDR1 is SGHVS, CDR2 FQNEAQ, per germline. The CDR3 has 16 residues. V was pared by 2 bases and J by 2 bases, with 13 bases between. The CDR3: CASSLREGTRNQPQHF. The DNA for the CDR3 is TGTGCCAGCAGCTTACGCGAAGGGACGCGCAATCAGCCCCAGCATTTT.

This clonotype showed up many times. This chain's CDR3 is CASSFGGARGSPLHF. CDR3 coding DNA: TGTGCCAGCAGTTTCGGGGGTGCTCGGGGATCACCCCTCCACTTT. This chain joins TRBV27 and TRBJ1-6, with a tentative D call TRBD1 (5 bases). V was clipped by 3 bases and J by 10 bases, with 16 bases between them. CDR1 and CDR2 from the germline V gene are MNHEY and SMNVEV (reference sequence). CDR3 length equals 15 residues.

The genes are TRBV20-1 and TRBJ2-3; D may correspond to TRBD1 or TRBD2 (5 bases each). This CDR3 has 16 residues. Germline V gene sequence: CDR1 DFQATT, CDR2 SNEGSKA (reference sequence). V dropped 5 bases and J dropped 1 base, with 19 bases sitting between them. CDR3 sequence (DNA): TGCAGTGCTGAAGTAGGTGGGGGACGCGGCACAGATACGCAGTATTTT. Protein sequence: CSAEVGGGRGTDTQYF.

This clonotype was detected only a few times. The V call is TRBV20-1, the J call TRBJ2-2, with D possibly being TRBD2 (5 bases). The CDR3 covers 16 residues. The V and J ends lost 2 bases and 4 bases respectively, with 17 bases between them. Germline V gene sequence: CDR1 DFQATT, CDR2 SNEGSKA (reference sequence). Written as DNA, the CDR3 is TGCAGTGCTAGAAAAAGGACGGGCGCGGGCACCGGGGAGCTGTTTTTT. It specifies CSARKRTGAGTGELFF.

This chain joins TRBV13 and TRBJ1-2, with 8 bases fitting TRBD1. CDR1 is PRHDT, CDR2 FYEKMQ, per germline (reference sequence). This CDR3 region has 17 residues. After removal of 7 bases from V and 4 bases from J, the junction contained 17 bases not matched to a gene. CDR3 sequence reads: CASTFGDRKISGYGYTF. CDR3 sequence (DNA): TGTGCCAGCACGTTCGGGGACAGGAAGATTTCGGGCTATGGCTACACCTTC.

A note on this clonotype: Being one base from a much bigger clone, this may be a read error. It is likely a read error, because the conserved phenylalanine at the end of the CDR3 is missing. The chain couples TRBV28 to TRBJ1-1; D is uncertain. The CDR3 runs 14 residues. CDR1 is MDHEN, CDR2 SYDVKM, per germline. V lost 3 bases and J lost 1, with 9 bases in between. CDR3 residues: CASSLPLANTEAFS. The DNA for the CDR3 is TGTGCCAGCAGTTTGCCGTTGGCGAACACTGAAGCTTTCTCT.

The chain combines TRBV4-1 with TRBJ2-3; no clear D. V lost 3 bases and J 2 bases, leaving 12 bases between the germline ends. The CDR3 runs to 15 residues. Germline V gives CDR1 MGHRA, CDR2 YSYEKL. The CDR3 loop is CASSQRTQNTDTQYF. The CDR3 DNA is TGCGCCAGCAGCCAGAGAACTCAGAACACAGATACGCAGTATTTT.

This clonotype was detected only a few times. The chain uses TRBV6-1 and TRBJ2-6; unclear D gene. The germline gives CDR1 MNHNS, CDR2 SASEGT. CDR3 size: 14 residues. Trimming pared 6 bases from V and 0 bases from J, leaving 6 bases between. The CDR3 DNA reads as TGTGCCAGCAGCATACACTCTGGGGCCAACGTCCTGACTTTC. It is translated as CASSIHSGANVLTF.

This clonotype was seen only a few times. The chain employs TRBV29-1 and TRBJ1-1; 8 positions agree with TRBD1. The CDR3 consists of 12 residues. J gave up 4 bases and V 5 bases, and 3 bases lay outside the gene matches. The V gene's germline CDR1 is SQVTM and CDR2 ANQGSEA. CDR3 loop: CSVRTGTTEAFF. The CDR3 DNA reads TGCAGCGTTAGGACAGGGACCACTGAAGCTTTCTTT.

This clonotype appeared many times. This rearrangement joins TRBV6-2 or TRBV6-3 to TRBJ1-3; D perhaps matches TRBD1 (6 bases). The germline V gene has CDR1 MNHEY and CDR2 SVGEGT. The CDR3 totals 13 residues. Between the trimmed V and J ends, which lost 6 bases and 5 bases, there was a span of 11 bases. CDR3 residues: CASRSTGRNTIYF. For the CDR3, the DNA is TGTGCCAGCAGATCGACAGGACGAAACACCATATATTTT.

The chain joins TRBV11-3 to TRBJ2-1; perhaps TRBD2 as D (6 bases). This CDR3 is built from 15 residues. The V gene lost 1 base and the J gene lost 9 bases, with 16 bases spanning the gap. The germline V gene has CDR1 SGHNT and CDR2 YENEEA. CDR3: CASSLAGAVVGEQFF. In nucleotides, the CDR3 is TGTGCCAGCAGCTTAGCGGGAGCAGTGGTGGGTGAGCAGTTCTTC.

In its sample, this clonotype was seen a few times. The CDR3 protein is CASSDAGGITEAFF. The CDR3 DNA reads as TGTGCCAGCAGTGACGCGGGCGGGATCACTGAAGCTTTCTTT. The V gene is TRBV6-1, the J gene TRBJ1-1; D unresolved. Germline lookup yields CDR1 MNHNS and CDR2 SASEGT. The CDR3 has 14 residues. V dropped 3 bases and J dropped 4 bases, with 12 bases sitting between them.

V is TRBV10-3 and J is TRBJ2-2; 12 bases are a match to TRBD2. V lost 3 bases to trimming and J lost 5 bases; unmatched junction nucleotides: 4. The CDR3 contains 16 residues. CDR1 and CDR2 (germline): ENHRY, SYGVKD. CDR3 loop: CAISERLAGDTGELFF. DNA of the CDR3: TGTGCCATCAGTGAACGACTAGCGGGAGATACCGGGGAGCTGTTTTTT.

Only a few counts were recorded for this clonotype. The chain uses TRBV12-3 or TRBV12-4 and TRBJ2-6, with a possible D match to TRBD1 (5 bases). The CDR3 totals 16 residues. V dropped 6 bases and J dropped 0 bases, with 12 bases sitting between them. The CDR3 coding sequence is TGTGCCAGCAGCAACCGACAGATCTCTGGGGCCAACGTCCTGACTTTC. The encoded protein is CASSNRQISGANVLTF.

In this sample, this clonotype turned up a few times. This sequence joins TRBV2 and TRBJ1-1; TRBD1 agrees at 8 bases. Looked up from germline, CDR1 is SNHLY and CDR2 is FYNNEI. V dropped 4 bases and J dropped 2; count of bases not matched to a gene: 15. The CDR3 extends over 18 amino acids. CDR3 loop: CASSVLTSIDRGNTEAFF. CDR3 in DNA: TGTGCCAGCAGTGTCCTCACCTCCATAGACAGGGGCAACACTGAAGCTTTCTTT.

V is TRBV4-3 and J is TRBJ2-7; perhaps TRBD2 as D (6 bases). Germline V gene lookup returns CDR1 LGHNA and CDR2 YSLEER. The length of the CDR3 is 12 residues. V was shortened by 1 base and J by 8 bases, with 9 bases between the two germline ends. The CDR3 loop reads CASSQGTTKQYF. The CDR3 region has the DNA TGCGCCAGCAGCCAAGGGACTACCAAGCAGTACTTC.